These T cell receptor beta chains were read from a single sample in a study of blood T cell repertoires in COVID-19. Measured with immunoSEQ multiplex PCR; TCRdb has only the in-frame clones, and not every one. The data show approximately 130,000 clones, around 89% seen once. The sequencing input was peripheral blood. These receptors originate from a human donor in a cohort sampled during active COVID-19. CDR3s include the opening cysteine and the closing phenylalanine or tryptophan. A D gene is named only where the DNA matches it firmly. The listing skips clone size in some rows; elsewhere it reads once, few, many or a size class.

TRBJ2-1,TRBV3-1/TRBV3-2,NA,TRBD2,CASSTGLAGAEQFF,TGTGCCAGCAGCACGGGACTAGCGGGAGCTGAGCAGTTCTTC
TRBJ2-7,TRBV5-5,NA,NA,CASSSTGTNYEQYF,TGTGCCAGCAGCTCCACCGGGACAAACTACGAGCAGTACTTC
TRBJ2-2,TRBV5-1,NA,NA,CASSLSGNTGELFF,TGCGCCAGCAGCTTGTCCGGGAACACCGGGGAGCTGTTTTTT
TRBJ1-4,TRBV6-4,NA,NA,CASSATGKANEKLFF,TGTGCCAGCAGTGCTACAGGGAAAGCTAATGAAAAACTGTTTTTT
TRBJ2-5,TRBV30,NA,NA,CAWSVWTAQETQYF,TGTGCCTGGAGTGTTTGGACAGCCCAAGAGACCCAGTACTTC
TRBJ1-2,TRBV5-4,NA,NA,CASSGRENYGYTF,TGTGCCAGCAGCGGGAGGGAGAACTATGGCTACACCTTC
TRBJ2-7,TRBV6-2/TRBV6-3,NA,NA,CASSPRRTASSYEQYF,TGTGCCAGCAGTCCGAGAAGGACAGCCAGCTCCTACGAGCAGTACTTC
TRBJ1-4,TRBV6-5,NA,NA,CASSRDNDSEKLFF,TGTGCCAGCAGTCGGGACAACGATTCGGAAAAACTGTTTTTT
TRBJ2-4,TRBV5-4,once,TRBD1,CASSRRTGQILAKNIQYF,TGTGCCAGCAGCCGCAGGACAGGGCAAATACTAGCCAAAAACATTCAGTACTTC
TRBJ1-4,TRBV11-2,NA,NA,CASRLGVAANEKLFF,TGTGCCAGCAGGTTAGGGGTGGCGGCTAATGAAAAACTGTTTTTT
TRBJ1-1,TRBV6-2/TRBV6-3,few,NA,CASSLGGNTEAFF,TGTGCCAGCAGTCTGGGGGGGAACACTGAAGCTTTCTTT
TRBJ2-3,TRBV24-1,NA,TRBD1,CATSEADRGGLDTQYF,TGTGCCACCAGTGAGGCCGACAGGGGAGGACTAGATACGCAGTATTTT
TRBJ2-4,TRBV2,NA,TRBD1,CASSERTGTNIQYF,TGTGCCAGCAGTGAAAGGACAGGGACTAACATTCAGTACTTC
TRBJ2-7,TRBV3-1/TRBV3-2,few,TRBD2,CASSPQTSGPSSYEQYF,TGTGCCAGCAGCCCCCAGACTAGCGGGCCTAGCTCCTACGAGCAGTACTTC
TRBJ2-5,TRBV7-8,NA,TRBD2,CASSLAGGKETQYF,TGTGCCAGCAGCTTAGCCGGGGGGAAAGAGACCCAGTACTTC
TRBJ2-5,TRBV6-1,NA,NA,CASSEPGGETQYF,TGTGCCAGCAGTGAACCGGGGGGCGAGACCCAGTACTTC
TRBJ2-1,TRBV9,once,NA,CASSGVTLLEQFF,TGTGCCAGCAGCGGGGTGACTCTACTCGAGCAGTTCTTC
TRBJ1-1,TRBV7-9,NA,NA,CASSLALRTANTEAFF,TGTGCCAGCAGCTTAGCGCTGAGGACAGCGAACACTGAAGCTTTCTTT
TRBJ1-5,TRBV15,NA,NA,CATSRGRDSNQPQHF,TGTGCCACCAGCAGAGGGAGGGACAGCAATCAGCCCCAGCATTTT
TRBJ2-1,TRBV6-1,NA,TRBD1,CASSEFGQGDNEQFF,TGTGCCAGCAGTGAATTCGGCCAGGGGGACAATGAGCAGTTCTTC
TRBJ1-2,TRBV27,NA,NA,CASSITGSYGYTF,TGTGCCAGCAGTATAACAGGGTCCTATGGCTACACCTTC
TRBJ1-2,TRBV15,NA,NA,CATSRVLEFYGYTF,TGTGCCACCAGCAGAGTCCTCGAGTTTTATGGCTACACCTTC
TRBJ2-1,TRBV5-6,once,TRBD2,CASSSPGLDGYNEQFF,TGTGCCAGCAGCTCACCGGGACTAGACGGATACAATGAGCAGTTCTTC